This entry is about one T cell receptor beta chain. The data originate from a study of T cell changes during pregnancy in multiple sclerosis. Trimming removed 1 base from V and 0 bases from J, with 7 bases in between. The CDR3 sequence is 15 residues long. Germline V gene lookup returns CDR1 SQVTM and CDR2 ANQGSEA. Some clones are missing from TCRdb's copy, which holds only in-frame ones; the method was immunoSEQ multiplex PCR. The sample has tens of thousands of clones; about 88% are singletons. The clonotype comes from a female donor with multiple sclerosis, enrolled in a pregnancy study. The sample was CD4+ T cells from peripheral blood mononuclear cells, taken in the first trimester of pregnancy. V is TRBV29-1 and J is TRBJ2-6; D may be TRBD2 (6 bases). The CDR3 region has the DNA TGCAGCGTTGAAGTGGGAGGCTCTGGGGCCAACGTCCTGACTTTC. Residues: CSVEVGGSGANVLTF.